Below are 7 T cell receptor beta chains sequenced from a single sample in a study of T cell responses to AZD1222 COVID-19 vaccine (TCRdb year 2021). Library preparation used the immunoSEQ multiplex PCR assay. TCRdb retrieved this table from immuneACCESS and kept in-frame rearrangements only. Not all clones are present; in checked studies, unresolved V genes account for under half, and no reason is known for the remainder. The table for this sample lists fewer than 140,000 clones; 80% to 95% of them were counted only once. The ten biggest clones cover roughly 8% of the sample. The time point tag for this specimen amounts to: about 28 days (+/-7) after the second vaccine dose. The input for sequencing was peripheral blood, taken 28 days after the second AZD1222 dose. The receptor set was obtained from an adult who received the AZD1222 COVID-19 vaccine.

This clone has a single count. The chain carries TRBV30 and TRBJ2-7, with 9 bases identical to TRBD1. The CDR3 is made up of 12 amino acids. The trim removed 5 bases at V and 8 bases at J, leaving 7 bases unmatched. From germline, CDR1 is GTSNPN and CDR2 SVGIG (reference sequence). CDR3 sequence (DNA): TGTGCCTGGGGACAGGGGTCTACGAAGCAGTACTTC. Its translation: CAWGQGSTKQYF.

The CDR3 region is CASSPNLGRPNEKLFF. CDR3 DNA: TGTGCCAGCAGCCCAAACCTAGGACGGCCAAATGAAAAACTGTTTTTT. This rearrangement joins TRBV11-2 to TRBJ1-4; D is uncertain. The V end was cut by 5 bases, the J end by 5 bases, with 18 bases between. In germline, CDR1 is SGHAT, CDR2 FQNNGV. CDR3 length equals 16 residues. The full variable domain, completed using reference TRBV11-2 and TRBJ1-4, is EAGVAQSPRYKIIEKRQSVAFWCNPISGHATLYWYQQILGQGPKLLIQFQNNGVVDDSQLPKDRFSAERLKGVDSTLKIQPAKLEDSAVYLCASSPNLGRPNEKLFFGSGTQLSVL.

This chain links TRBV5-5 with TRBJ2-3; D unresolved. Germline V CDR1 and CDR2: SGHKS, YYEKEE (reference sequence). Trimming took 2 bases from V and 4 from J, leaving 11 bases between them. This CDR3 region has 14 residues. The CDR3 loop is CASSLMGVADTQYF. DNA for the CDR3: TGTGCCAGCAGCTTAATGGGCGTCGCAGATACGCAGTATTTT.

This chain links TRBV3-1 (or the pseudogene TRBV3-2) with TRBJ1-5; D not resolved. The CDR3 is 12 amino acids. CDR1 and CDR2 from the germline V gene are LGHDT and YNNKEL (reference sequence). Deletions cut 8 bases from V and 7 bases from J, with 12 bases between. The CDR3 DNA reads TGTGCCAGCGGAGAAGGACGGCAGCCCCAGCATTTT. Encoded protein: CASGEGRQPQHF.

This clone was counted between two and nine times. V gene TRBV27 combines with J gene TRBJ1-2; no firm D call. The ends were cut back, 3 bases at V and 8 bases at J, with 7 bases in the middle. Looked up from germline, CDR1 is MNHEY and CDR2 is SMNVEV (reference sequence). This CDR3 has 11 residues. CDR3 in DNA: TGTGCCAGCAGTTTCAGGCACGGCTACACCTTC. It codes for CASSFRHGYTF.

This chain connects TRBV7-9 to TRBJ1-4, with 8 bases fitting TRBD1. Trimming took 6 bases from V and 8 from J; bases not matched to a gene: 8. Germline V gene sequence: CDR1 SEHNR, CDR2 FQNEAQ (reference sequence). The CDR3 sequence is 14 residues long. The CDR3 here is CASSSGQGREKLFF. The CDR3 nucleotides are TGTGCCAGCAGTTCCGGACAGGGACGGGAAAAACTGTTTTTT.

The genes are TRBV24-1 and TRBJ2-2, with D unresolved. Trimming took off 4 bases at V and 4 bases at J, with 15 bases between the two ends. The CDR3 sequence is 16 residues long. Germline CDR1 is KGHDR and CDR2 is SFDVKD. The chain's CDR3 is CATSDGQTRPTGELFF. CDR3 in DNA: TGTGCCACCAGTGACGGGCAGACAAGGCCCACCGGGGAGCTGTTTTTT.